The 21 T cell receptor beta chains listed next were all sequenced from one sample in a study of shared clonotypes between healthy human individuals (dated by TCRdb to 2018 to 2021). CD8 naive samples were CD45RO-negative cells positively selected for CCR7, giving a CD45RA+CCR7+ population that excluded TemRA cells. Receptors were amplified or captured by the immunoSEQ multiplex PCR assay. Held by TCRdb, this immuneACCESS table contains in-frame sequences only and omits some clones. Under half of the omission traces to an unresolved V gene where checked; the cause of the rest is unknown. The sample contains approximately 1.9 million clones, about 94% of them found a single time. The top ten clones comprise around 1.8% of the sample. Sequencing input: naive CD8+ T cells from PBMCs. The intended sense of this specimen's cell subset or site label: CD45RA+CCR7+. These receptors came from a man aged 18 to 29 in good health. Some clones in this sample may be carry-over from other donors' samples.

V is TRBV9 and J is TRBJ2-1, with D possibly called TRBD1 or TRBD2 (5 bases each). The CDR3 contains 13 residues. The ends were cut back, 3 bases at V and 13 bases at J, with 17 bases in the middle. Looked up from germline, CDR1 is SGDLS and CDR2 is YYNGEE. CDR3 protein: CASSEAGTTSQFF. The CDR3 coding sequence is TGTGCCAGCAGCGAGGCCGGGACCACTTCACAGTTCTTC.

V gene TRBV5-6 combines with J gene TRBJ2-7; the match to TRBD2 covers 10 bases. Germline V lookup: CDR1 SGHDT, CDR2 YYEEEE. V shed 4 bases and J 6 bases; nucleotides not matched to a gene: 7. This CDR3 region has 14 residues. This CDR3 is CASSQGTSVAEQYF. CDR3 bases: TGTGCCAGCAGCCAAGGGACTAGCGTTGCCGAGCAGTACTTC.

The chain recombines TRBV5-1 with TRBJ2-3, with D possibly TRBD1 on 5 matching bases. Germline loops: CDR1 SGHRS, CDR2 YFSETQ. The CDR3 totals 14 residues. V lost 3 bases and J lost 2, with 10 bases in between. CDR3 residues: CASSSGPSTDTQYF. The DNA for the CDR3 is TGCGCCAGCAGCTCAGGGCCGTCCACAGATACGCAGTATTTT.

The V and J genes are TRBV2 and TRBJ2-7, with 13 nucleotides matching TRBD2. V shed 5 bases, J shed 3 bases, and the junction held 13 bases outside the gene matches. Germline CDR1 is SNHLY and CDR2 is FYNNEI. The CDR3 is 18 amino acids. The CDR3 here is CASSLKGLAGALSYEQYF. The CDR3 DNA sequence: TGTGCCAGCAGTCTTAAAGGACTAGCGGGAGCCCTAAGCTACGAGCAGTACTTC.

The genes are TRBV6-6 and TRBJ2-1; the D gene is possibly TRBD2 (6 bases). Germline CDR1 MNHNY, CDR2 SVGAGI (reference sequence). V lost 5 bases, J lost 6 bases, and 17 bases lay in between. There are 15 residues in the CDR3. The chain's CDR3 is CASSILKPGGNEQFF. CDR3 in DNA: TGTGCCAGCAGTATATTAAAACCCGGGGGCAATGAGCAGTTCTTC.

The chain joins TRBV15 to TRBJ1-2, with TRBD1 matching over 10 bases. Trimming at V came to 5 bases and at J to 6 bases, leaving 6 bases not matched to a gene. Germline-derived CDR1 and CDR2 are LNHNV and YYDKDF (reference sequence). The CDR3 runs 14 residues. The DNA of the CDR3 is TGTGCCACCAGCTGGAGACAGGGGGCCGATGGCTACACCTTC. Its translation is CATSWRQGADGYTF.

V gene TRBV7-9 combines with J gene TRBJ2-5; D perhaps matches TRBD2 (5 bases). The ends were cut back, 4 bases at V and 5 bases at J, with 11 bases in the middle. This CDR3 region has 13 residues. Germline lookup yields CDR1 SEHNR and CDR2 FQNEAQ (reference sequence). The CDR3 DNA is TGTGCCAGCAGCTCGACTACAGCGGAGACCCAGTACTTC. Translation: CASSSTTAETQYF.

The chain combines TRBV28 with TRBJ1-5; D not certain. CDR1 is MDHEN and CDR2 is SYDVKM in the germline V gene. The CDR3 covers 14 residues. The V end was cut by 3 bases, the J end by 0 bases, with 6 bases between. CDR3 bases: TGTGCCAGCAGTTTCACAGATAGCAATCAGCCCCAGCATTTT. Translated: CASSFTDSNQPQHF.

This clone was picked up one time. The chain links TRBV6-5 to TRBJ1-5, with D possibly matching TRBD1 (5 bases). Trimming stripped 6 bases from V and 3 bases from J, with 15 bases between. CDR3 length: 15 amino acids. Germline V gene data show CDR1 as MNHEY and CDR2 as SVGAGI. CDR3 nucleotide sequence: TGTGCCAGCAGCCTCTCGGCAGGGTACAATCAGCCCCAGCATTTT. This gives the protein CASSLSAGYNQPQHF.

This chain uses TRBV11-2 with TRBJ2-5; D call uncertain. The CDR3 is made up of 14 amino acids. Trimming pared 0 bases from V and 5 bases from J, leaving 10 bases between. Germline CDR1 SGHAT, CDR2 FQNNGV. The DNA of the CDR3 is TGTGCCAGCAGCTTAGATGCCGGGTTTGAGACCCAGTACTTC. Amino acids: CASSLDAGFETQYF.

This chain uses TRBV11-2 with TRBJ2-7, with D possibly being TRBD2 (5 bases). Germline CDR1 and CDR2: SGHAT and FQNNGV. The ends were cut back, 5 bases at V and 1 base at J, with 12 bases in the middle. This CDR3 has 14 amino acids. The CDR3 spells CASSPRTYSYEQYF. In DNA form, the CDR3 reads TGTGCCAGCAGCCCCAGGACTTATTCCTACGAGCAGTACTTC. The full variable domain, its missing parts supplied by reference TRBV11-2 and TRBJ2-7, is EAGVAQSPRYKIIEKRQSVAFWCNPISGHATLYWYQQILGQGPKLLIQFQNNGVVDDSQLPKDRFSAERLKGVDSTLKIQPAKLEDSAVYLCASSPRTYSYEQYFGPGTRLTVT.

This clone was counted only a few times. This rearrangement joins TRBV7-6 to TRBJ2-7; TRBD1 might be the D (6 bases). Trimming stripped 1 base from V and 2 bases from J, with 9 bases between. The CDR3 consists of 14 residues. In germline, CDR1 is SGHVS, CDR2 FNYEAQ. CDR3 residues: CASSLGKGAYEQYF. CDR3 bases: TGTGCCAGCAGCTTAGGCAAGGGGGCCTACGAGCAGTACTTC.

The sample holds one count of this clone. The CDR3 spells CASSWRPGQGLDGYTF. In nucleotides, the CDR3 is TGTGCCAGCAGCTGGCGTCCGGGACAGGGTCTTGATGGCTACACCTTC. The chain recombines TRBV5-4 with TRBJ1-2, with TRBD1 matching over 9 bases. With 3 bases clipped from V and 6 bases from J, the junction kept 12 bases outside the gene matches. This CDR3 spans 16 amino acids. CDR1 and CDR2 from the germline V gene are SGHNT and YYREEE (reference sequence).

The CDR3 coding sequence is TGTGCCAGTAGTCCAGTAGCGGGAGGTTCCCATGAGCAGTTCTTC. Its translation is CASSPVAGGSHEQFF. The V and J genes are TRBV19 and TRBJ2-1, with 10 positions matching TRBD2. Germline CDR1 LNHDA, CDR2 SQIVND (reference sequence). The CDR3 is 15 amino acids. The ends lost 5 bases at V and 8 bases at J; junction bases unmatched: 9.

The chain combines TRBV29-1 with TRBJ2-7; D not certain. The CDR3 sequence is 12 residues long. Germline-derived CDR1 and CDR2 are SQVTM and ANQGSEA. The CDR3 region has the DNA TGCGGAGTGGTCCTAGAGAATCTCGAGCAGTACTTC. It codes for CGVVLENLEQYF.

This chain uses TRBV28 with TRBJ1-1, with TRBD1 as a possible D gene (6 bases). Deletions cut 3 bases from V and 5 bases from J, with 13 bases between. Germline-derived CDR1 and CDR2 are MDHEN and SYDVKM. The CDR3 spans 14 residues. The CDR3 DNA reads TGTGCCAGCAGTTTGGCACAGGGAGGTACTGAAGCTTTCTTT. Its translation: CASSLAQGGTEAFF. Looking up the rest from reference TRBV28 and TRBJ1-1 gives the full variable domain: DVKVTQSSRYLVKRTGEKVFLECVQDMDHENMFWYRQDPGLGLRLIYFSYDVKMKEKGDIPEGYSVSREKKERFSLILESASTNQTSMYLCASSLAQGGTEAFFGQGTRLTVV.

A word on this clone: The same CDR3 also results from other DNA sequences found in this sample. In DNA form, the CDR3 reads TGTGCCAGCAGTCCTTTGGGGGGCACTGAAGCTTTCTTT. Protein: CASSPLGGTEAFF. V gene TRBV28 combines with J gene TRBJ1-1; perhaps TRBD1 as D (5 bases). The germline gives CDR1 MDHEN, CDR2 SYDVKM. Trimming removed 5 bases from V and 4 bases from J, with 11 bases in between. The CDR3 is 13 residues long.

The genes are TRBV5-6 and TRBJ2-6; weak D call: TRBD1 (5 bases). V was trimmed by 3 bases and J by 2 bases, leaving 9 bases between them. Germline V lookup: CDR1 SGHDT, CDR2 YYEEEE. This CDR3 region has 15 residues. Written as DNA, the CDR3 is TGTGCCAGCAGCTCCCAAGGGGCTGGGGCCAACGTCCTGACTTTC. Its translation is CASSSQGAGANVLTF.

The V and J genes are TRBV5-4 and TRBJ2-1, with 12 nucleotides matching TRBD2. CDR3 length: 17 residues. Germline loops: CDR1 SGHNT, CDR2 YYREEE (reference sequence). V trimming: 4 bases; J trimming: 6 bases; junction bases outside the gene matches: 11. The CDR3 coding sequence is TGTGCCAGCAGCACTGGGACTAGCGGGCCCCCCCTCAATGAGCAGTTCTTC. Its translation is CASSTGTSGPPLNEQFF.

The chain is built from TRBV19 and TRBJ1-4, with unresolved D. Germline CDR1 reads LNHDA; CDR2 reads SQIVND (reference sequence). The CDR3 totals 14 residues. V lost 8 bases and J 1 base, leaving 11 bases between the germline ends. DNA for the CDR3: TGTGCCAGTCTCTCCTGGGAAACTAATGAAAAACTGTTTTTT. It codes for CASLSWETNEKLFF.

The CDR3 spells CASSQDGWSGIASEQFF. CDR3 in DNA: TGCGCCAGCAGCCAAGATGGGTGGTCAGGGATCGCCAGCGAGCAGTTCTTC. The chain uses TRBV4-1 and TRBJ2-1; possible D gene TRBD1, 5 bases. The CDR3 consists of 17 residues. The V gene lost 0 bases and the J gene lost 10 bases, with 22 bases spanning the gap. CDR1 and CDR2 (germline): MGHRA, YSYEKL.